This T cell receptor (beta chain) originates from a study of neurological immune-mediated disorders. By sample share, this clonotype is medium-sized. TCRdb re-analysed the 5' RACE reads in MiXCR, keeping a single row per CDR3 protein. The sample shows 4,000 or so distinct CDR3 sequences, around a third of them seen only once. Germline lookup yields CDR1 KGHDR and CDR2 SFDVKD. The V gene lost 3 bases and the J gene lost 3 bases, with 17 bases spanning the gap. The CDR3 sequence is 17 residues long. The sample taken for sequencing was CD8+ T cells from blood. This rearrangement joins TRBV24-1 to TRBJ2-1; no definite D call. The TCR originated in a man aged 50-59 years with HTLV-1-associated myelopathy (HAM/TSP). The CDR3 is CATSDTALVSIYNEQFF. DNA of the CDR3: TGTGCCACCAGTGATACTGCCCTAGTTTCAATCTACAATGAGCAGTTCTTC.